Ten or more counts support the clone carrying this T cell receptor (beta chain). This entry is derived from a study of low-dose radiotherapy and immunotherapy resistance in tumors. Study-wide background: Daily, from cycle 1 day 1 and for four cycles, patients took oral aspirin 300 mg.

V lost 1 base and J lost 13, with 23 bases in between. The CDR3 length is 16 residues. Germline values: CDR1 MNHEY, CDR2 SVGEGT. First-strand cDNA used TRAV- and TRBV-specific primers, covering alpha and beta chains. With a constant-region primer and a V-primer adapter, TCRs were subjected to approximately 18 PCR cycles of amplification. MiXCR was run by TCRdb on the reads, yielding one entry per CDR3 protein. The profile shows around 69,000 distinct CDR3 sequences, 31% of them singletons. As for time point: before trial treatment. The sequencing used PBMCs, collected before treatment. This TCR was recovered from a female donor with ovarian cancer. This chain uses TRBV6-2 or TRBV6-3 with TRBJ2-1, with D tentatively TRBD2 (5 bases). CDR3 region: CASSYYTVYHGIEQFF. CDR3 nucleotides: TGTGCCAGCAGTTACTACACGGTCTATCACGGGATCGAACAGTTCTTC.